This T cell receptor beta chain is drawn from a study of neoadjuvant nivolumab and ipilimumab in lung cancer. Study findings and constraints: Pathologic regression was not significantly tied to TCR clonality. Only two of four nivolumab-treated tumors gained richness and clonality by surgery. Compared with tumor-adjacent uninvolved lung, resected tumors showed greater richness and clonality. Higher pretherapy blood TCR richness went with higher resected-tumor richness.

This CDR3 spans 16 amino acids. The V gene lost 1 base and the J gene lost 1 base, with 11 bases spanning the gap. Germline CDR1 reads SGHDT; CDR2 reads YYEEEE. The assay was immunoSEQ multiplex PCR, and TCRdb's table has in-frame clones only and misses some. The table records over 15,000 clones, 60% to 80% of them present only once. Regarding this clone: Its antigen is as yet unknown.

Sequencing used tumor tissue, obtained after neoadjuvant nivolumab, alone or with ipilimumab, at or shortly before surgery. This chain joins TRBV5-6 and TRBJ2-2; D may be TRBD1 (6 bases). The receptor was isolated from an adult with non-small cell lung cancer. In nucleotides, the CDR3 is TGTGCCAGCAGCTTGTGGGGCAGGGGGAACACCGGGGAGCTGTTTTTT. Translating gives CASSLWGRGNTGELFF.